This T cell receptor beta chain was documented in a study of T cell responses to AZD1222 COVID-19 vaccine. Study information: Combined were second doses at about 4 or about 12 weeks. Findings of the study overall: Donors were largely white British and mainly female; clonal diversity was possibly underestimated.

The CDR3 loop spans 13 amino acids. Germline V gene sequence: CDR1 MNHEY, CDR2 SVGAGI. V dropped 7 bases and J dropped 5; count of bases not matched to a gene: 4. Worth noting for this clone: The antigen remains undetermined.

This table comes from immunoSEQ multiplex PCR, and its TCRdb copy is limited to in-frame clones, with some not included. The table includes over 100,000 clones, around 87% detected once. The gene calls are TRBV6-5 and TRBJ1-1, with 10 bases fitting TRBD1. The receptor comes from an adult in good health. The sample consisted of peripheral blood, taken on day 0 of AZD1222 vaccination. The CDR3 nucleotides read TGTGCCAGCAAGGGACAGGGGTGGACTGAAGCTTTCTTT. Amino acid sequence: CASKGQGWTEAFF.